The TCR beta chain under discussion was sequenced for a study of type 1 regulatory T cells. Study context: An in vitro protocol generated T-allo10, a Tr1-enriched, alloantigen-specific CD4 T cell product.

The J segment lost 4 bases and the V segment lost 7 bases, leaving 9 bases of the junction unmatched. CDR1 is SGHVS, CDR2 FNYEAQ, per germline. The length of the CDR3 is 14 residues. This clonotype has just one count. From the reads, TCRdb called clonotypes with MiXCR, one entry per CDR3 protein. The sample holds 80,000 to 100,000 distinct CDR3 sequences, around a third seen once. The sample consisted of CD4+ T cells, either the whole sample or a sorted fraction (not recorded which). The rearrangement uses TRBV7-6 and TRBJ2-5; TRBD2 aligns across 7 bases. This TCR derives from a human donor in good health. CDR3 coding DNA: TGTGCCAGCAACGACCCGGGGAGGGGAGAGACCCAGTACTTC. This codes for CASNDPGRGETQYF.